This section outlines one TCR beta chain sequence together with its context. Its antigen is currently unknown. The assay was immunoSEQ multiplex PCR, and TCRdb's table has in-frame clones only and misses some. The profile covers about 120,000 clones, with around 87% appearing a single time and less than 11% taken by the ten largest. This record comes from a study of T cell responses to AZD1222 COVID-19 vaccine. Study background: Analysis merged second doses at about 4 or about 12 weeks.

Findings and caveats of the study: Increases in Spike-specific TCR breadth and depth were seen after two AZD1222 doses. Only a handful of AZD1222 recipients tested seropositive at baseline. None of the repertoires were sampled until the peak T cell response had passed.

The V gene end was trimmed by 1 base and the J gene end by 5 bases; junction bases not matched to a gene: 5. Germline CDR1 and CDR2: SGHKS and YYEKEE (reference sequence). The CDR3 sequence is 15 residues long. The sequencing used peripheral blood, collected on day 0 of AZD1222 vaccination. This rearrangement joins TRBV5-5 to TRBJ1-2; 10 nucleotides align to TRBD1. The receptor was derived from an adult in good health. The CDR3 DNA is TGTGCCAGCAGCTTGCGTTGGACAGGGGGTTATGGCTACACCTTC. Translation: CASSLRWTGGYGYTF.